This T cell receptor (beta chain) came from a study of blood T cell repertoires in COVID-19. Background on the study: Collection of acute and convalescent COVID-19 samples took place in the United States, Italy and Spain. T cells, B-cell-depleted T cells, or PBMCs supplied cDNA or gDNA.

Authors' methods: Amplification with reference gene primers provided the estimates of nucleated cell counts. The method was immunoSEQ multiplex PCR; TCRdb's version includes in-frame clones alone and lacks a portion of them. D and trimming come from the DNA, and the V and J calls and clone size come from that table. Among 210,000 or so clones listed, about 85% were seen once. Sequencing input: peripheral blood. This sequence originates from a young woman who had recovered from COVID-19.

The CDR3 loop is CATSDIQGSTDTQYF. The CDR3 DNA reads TGTGCCACCAGTGACATTCAGGGGAGCACAGATACGCAGTATTTT. The V and J genes are TRBV24-1 and TRBJ2-3; D is possibly TRBD1 (6 bases). The CDR3 contains 15 residues. The V end lost 4 bases, the J end lost 0 bases, and 10 bases lay between the germline ends. Germline V CDR1 and CDR2: KGHDR, SFDVKD.